One sample yielded the 25 T cell receptor beta chains listed below, sequenced in a study of T cell repertoires in cytomegalovirus infection. TCRdb re-analysed the reads in MiXCR, keeping a single row per CDR3 protein. The table lists more than 150,000 distinct CDR3 sequences, about 21% of them singletons. Sequenced input: PBMCs. The receptors originated from a human donor in good health (CMV status not recorded). Some clones in this sample may be carry-over from other donors' samples.

The chain is built from TRBV28 and TRBJ2-5; weak D call: TRBD2 (5 bases). The ends were cut back, 5 bases at V and 4 bases at J, with 20 bases in the middle. The CDR3 spans 16 residues. CDR1 is MDHEN and CDR2 is SYDVKM in the germline V gene. In DNA, the CDR3 is TGTGCCAGCAGTACTCGGTGGGTGAGGGCTGGAGAGACCCAGTACTTC. It specifies CASSTRWVRAGETQYF.

This clonotype showed up many times. This chain joins TRBV7-8 and TRBJ2-5; the match to TRBD2 covers 8 bases. V gave up 7 bases and J gave up 4 bases; unmatched junction bases: 5. In germline, CDR1 is SGHVS, CDR2 FQNEAQ. This CDR3 is 13 amino acids long. CDR3 loop: CASNSGTRETQYF. DNA for the CDR3: TGTGCCAGCAACTCCGGGACTAGAGAGACCCAGTACTTC.

This clonotype was recorded once. V is TRBV23-1 and J is TRBJ2-7; D possibly uses TRBD1 or TRBD2 (7 bases each). TRBV23-1 qualifies as an ORF whose function is uncertain. This CDR3 spans 17 amino acids. The V end was cut by 7 bases, the J end by 2 bases, with 24 bases between. CDR3: CASTRGEGSGGTYEQYF. The CDR3 coding sequence is TGCGCCAGCACCAGGGGGGAGGGTTCCGGGGGTACCTACGAGCAGTACTTC.

This clonotype was found many times. The chain has TRBV6-6 and TRBJ2-7; 8 bases line up with TRBD2. CDR3 length: 16 amino acids. Germline-derived CDR1 and CDR2 are MNHNY and SVGAGI (reference sequence). Unmatched junction bases numbered 14, after V lost 10 bases and J lost 0 bases. In DNA, the CDR3 is TGTGCCACCTGGCGGGGGGCAGCGGCCAGCTCCTACGAGCAGTACTTC. Translation: CATWRGAAASSYEQYF.

This clonotype has a count of ten or more. The chain has TRBV25-1 and TRBJ1-6; 7 nucleotides align to TRBD1. The germline V gene encodes CDR1 MGHDK and CDR2 SYGVNS. V gave up 6 bases and J gave up 2 bases; unmatched junction bases: 4. The CDR3 is made up of 15 amino acids. The CDR3 loop reads CASRHQGAYNSPLHF. In nucleotides, the CDR3 is TGTGCCAGCAGACATCAGGGGGCCTATAATTCACCCCTCCACTTT.

This chain uses TRBV7-6 with TRBJ2-5, with a possible D match to TRBD1 (5 bases). Germline V CDR1 and CDR2: SGHVS, FNYEAQ. This CDR3 is 12 amino acids long. The germline V and J ends were trimmed by 9 bases and 5 bases, with 13 bases remaining between them. CDR3 loop: CASAGNRETQYF. The CDR3 bases are TGTGCCAGTGCAGGGAACCGCGAGACCCAGTACTTC.

The V and J genes are TRBV12-3 or TRBV12-4 and TRBJ1-3; weak D call: TRBD1 (5 bases). V lost 4 bases and J lost 0, with 7 bases in between. CDR3 length equals 14 residues. The CDR3 DNA is TGTGCCAGCAGTTGGGGGGTCTCTGGAAACACCATATATTTT. It yields the protein CASSWGVSGNTIYF.

This rearrangement joins TRBV19 to TRBJ2-3; D is possibly TRBD2 (6 bases). The ends were cut back, 3 bases at V and 5 bases at J, with 15 bases in the middle. CDR1 LNHDA and CDR2 SQIVND come from the germline V gene (reference sequence). The CDR3 totals 15 residues. CDR3 sequence reads: CASSITGTERDTQYF. In DNA, the CDR3 is TGTGCCAGTAGTATTACCGGGACTGAACGAGATACGCAGTATTTT.

This clonotype was picked up many times. The rearrangement links TRBV28 to TRBJ1-2; D uncertain. Germline V lookup: CDR1 MDHEN, CDR2 SYDVKM. Trimming removed 10 bases at V and 5 bases at J, with 11 bases between. CDR3 size: 11 residues. The CDR3 DNA reads as TGTGCCACCAAGTCGGAGTATGGCTACACCTTC. Protein: CATKSEYGYTF.

The V call is TRBV2, the J call TRBJ2-2, with TRBD1 as a possible D gene (6 bases). Germline values: CDR1 SNHLY, CDR2 FYNNEI. Trimming shortened V by 5 bases and J by 4 bases, and 14 bases separated the two germline ends. The CDR3 runs to 15 residues. The CDR3 sequence is CASSLLDRITGELFF. As DNA, the CDR3 is TGTGCCAGCAGTCTTCTTGACAGGATCACCGGGGAGCTGTTTTTT.

The rearrangement links TRBV24-1 to TRBJ2-1; 10 nucleotides match TRBD2. Germline assignment: CDR1 KGHDR and CDR2 SFDVKD. The CDR3 consists of 16 residues. J lost 5 bases, V lost 4 bases, and 7 bases had no gene match. Here the CDR3 reads CATSETRTSGNNEQFF. The CDR3 DNA follows: TGTGCCACCAGTGAGACACGGACTAGCGGTAACAATGAGCAGTTCTTC.

A remark on this clonotype: This may stem from a read error, because a much larger clone lies one nucleotide away. V gene TRBV7-2 combines with J gene TRBJ2-5; D is possibly TRBD2 (6 bases). Germline V lookup: CDR1 SGHTA, CDR2 FQGNSA. The CDR3 runs 14 residues. The CDR3 DNA sequence: TGTGTCAGCAGCTTAGCGGTGCCCCCAGAGACCCAGTACTTC. It yields the protein CVSSLAVPPETQYF.

The V gene is TRBV6-6, the J gene TRBJ2-3, with 8 positions matching TRBD2. The V segment lost 2 bases and the J segment 4 bases; nucleotides outside the gene matches: 17. Per the germline V gene, CDR1 is MNHNY and CDR2 is SVGAGI (reference sequence). The CDR3 extends over 19 amino acids. The CDR3 region is CASSYQFGWSGSPPDTQYF. The CDR3 DNA follows: TGTGCCAGCAGTTACCAGTTTGGGTGGAGCGGGAGCCCCCCAGATACGCAGTATTTT.

This clonotype was detected only a few times. The chain has TRBV11-2 and TRBJ2-1; D is unresolved. The CDR3 loop spans 15 amino acids. V was cut by 6 bases and J by 0 bases, with 12 bases left in between. Germline V gene lookup returns CDR1 SGHAT and CDR2 FQNNGV. The CDR3 spells CASRSTTNSYNEQFF. The CDR3 DNA reads as TGTGCCAGCAGGTCAACTACCAACTCCTACAATGAGCAGTTCTTC.

This clonotype came up a few times. The chain recombines TRBV18 with TRBJ2-6, with 7 bases identical to TRBD1. The germline V gene has CDR1 KGHSH and CDR2 LQKENI. V lost 0 bases and J lost 5; bases outside the gene matches: 7. There are 17 residues in the CDR3. The CDR3 DNA follows: TGTGCCAGCTCACCACCGGGACAGCTGGCTCGGGCCAACGTCCTGACTTTC. Its translation is CASSPPGQLARANVLTF.

This clonotype has only a few counts. The rearrangement links TRBV7-9 to TRBJ1-2; tentative D call: TRBD1 (5 bases). In germline, CDR1 is SEHNR, CDR2 FQNEAQ (reference sequence). Trimming removed 6 bases from V and 5 bases from J, with 13 bases in between. The CDR3 sequence is 13 residues long. CDR3 sequence reads: CASRKGSEYGYTF. The CDR3 region has the DNA TGTGCCAGCAGGAAGGGGTCGGAGTATGGCTACACCTTC.

This rearrangement joins TRBV12-3 or TRBV12-4 to TRBJ2-2, with 7 bases matching TRBD1. Trimming cost V 6 bases and J 0 bases; bases outside gene matches: 7. The CDR3 has 16 amino acids. The CDR3 coding sequence is TGTGCCAGCAGCCGATGGGGACAGCCGAACACCGGGGAGCTGTTTTTT. Encoded protein: CASSRWGQPNTGELFF.

The rearrangement uses TRBV19 and TRBJ2-3; 9 nucleotides match TRBD2. V gave up 5 bases and J gave up 4 bases; unmatched junction bases: 13. From germline, CDR1 is LNHDA and CDR2 SQIVND (reference sequence). The CDR3 has 17 residues. This CDR3 is CASSSFAAGGGSDTQYF. For the CDR3, the DNA is TGTGCCAGTAGTTCCTTCGCGGCGGGAGGGGGGTCAGATACGCAGTATTTT.

In this sample, this clonotype turned up many times. The chain joins TRBV7-2 to TRBJ2-7, with D possibly matching TRBD2 (6 bases). Looked up from germline, CDR1 is SGHTA and CDR2 is FQGNSA. Trimming removed 5 bases at V and 1 base at J, with 12 bases between. The length of the CDR3 is 14 residues. In DNA form, the CDR3 reads TGTGCCAGCAGCGTCCGGGACTCGTCCTACGAGCAGTACTTC. Encoded protein: CASSVRDSSYEQYF.

This rearrangement joins TRBV20-1 to TRBJ1-5; a possible D gene is TRBD1 (6 bases). Germline loops: CDR1 DFQATT, CDR2 SNEGSKA (reference sequence). V was cut by 1 base and J by 2 bases, with 15 bases left in between. This CDR3 is built from 16 residues. DNA of the CDR3: TGCAGTGCTAGAGCCCGACAGGCTTGGGGCAATCAGCCCCAGCATTTT. It is translated as CSARARQAWGNQPQHF.

Details on this clonotype: At one of its ends the junction is not consistent with the germline gene, which may arise from a read error. The chain carries TRBV28 and TRBJ2-2, with a weak D call TRBD2 (6 bases). The length of the CDR3 is 15 residues. Per germline, CDR1 MDHEN and CDR2 SYDVKM. CDR3: CASERMRGNTEELFF. The CDR3 DNA reads as TGTGCCAGCGAGCGGATGCGGGGTAACACCGAGGAGCTGTTTTTT.

This clonotype was detected a few times. V and J are TRBV6-6 and TRBJ2-7, with 8 positions matching TRBD1. With V trimmed by 6 bases and J by 4 bases, 11 bases remained unmatched. CDR3 size: 15 residues. Per germline, CDR1 MNHNY and CDR2 SVGAGI (reference sequence). CDR3 amino acids: CASRLSGGGQYEQYF. In DNA form, the CDR3 reads TGTGCCAGCAGACTCTCAGGGGGCGGGCAGTACGAGCAGTACTTC.

This clonotype was seen a few times. The limits of the CDR3 on the DNA are not certain, so only TCRdb's listed CDR3 is given. This chain joins TRBV6-5 and TRBJ2-5; the D call of TRBD2 is as the table states it, not checked on the DNA. With termini counted, the CDR3 has 16 amino acids. Germline V gives CDR1 MNHEY, CDR2 SVGAGI. The CDR3 loop is CASSSSWTSGSETQYF.

V is TRBV19 and J is TRBJ2-3; TRBD1 aligns across 7 bases. The V gene end was trimmed by 2 bases and the J gene end by 9 bases; junction bases not matched to a gene: 2. Germline loops: CDR1 LNHDA, CDR2 SQIVND (reference sequence). This CDR3 spans 12 amino acids. Written as DNA, the CDR3 is TGTGCCAGTAGTATAAGGGGACAGACGCAGTATTTT. This sequence encodes CASSIRGQTQYF.

Ten or more counts support this clonotype. The chain combines TRBV7-8 with TRBJ2-1; 12 bases line up with TRBD2. V lost 5 bases, J lost 7 bases, and 6 bases stayed unmatched. The CDR3 covers 15 residues. The germline CDR1 and CDR2 sequences are SGHVS and FQNEAQ. The CDR3 region has the DNA TGTGCCAGCAGCCCGACTAGCGGGAGTGGAAATGAGCAGTTCTTC. It yields the protein CASSPTSGSGNEQFF. The full variable domain, rest sourced from reference TRBV7-8 and TRBJ2-1, is GAGVSQSPRYKVAKRGQDVALRCDPISGHVSLFWYQQALGQGPEFLTYFQNEAQLDKSGLPSDRFFAERPEGSVSTLKIQRTQQEDSAVYLCASSPTSGSGNEQFFGPGTRLTVL.